The rows below give T cell receptor beta chains drawn from one sample of a study of response to subunit inactivated influenza vaccine. A single record per CDR3 protein comes from TCRdb applying MiXCR to the RT-PCR reads. Here the sample spans over 150,000 distinct CDR3 sequences, 9.5% to 13% being singletons. Sequencing used non-naive T cells sorted from PBMCs, obtained 45 days after vaccination. The receptors were gathered from a man aged 50-59 years who received an inactivated influenza vaccine. Each CDR3 is given with its conserved first and last residue. The D gene is left open where the match is weak.

TRBJ2-3,.,TRBV5-1,CASSLVTSPAADTQYF
TRBJ2-7,TRBD1,TRBV12-3/TRBV12-4,CASRPGQGGYEQYF
TRBJ2-1,TRBD2,TRBV6-2/TRBV6-3,CASSYSFLLAGANEQFF
TRBJ1-2,TRBD1,TRBV27,CASSSQGALGYTF
TRBJ2-7,.,TRBV7-6,CASSPLRGHTYEQYF
TRBJ1-2,.,TRBV7-2,CASRKDIHGYTF
TRBJ2-5,TRBD2,TRBV5-1,CASSPLAGGPEETQYF
TRBJ1-3,.,TRBV28,CASKTRQALNTIYF
TRBJ2-3,.,TRBV20-1,CSGRGGQVTQYF
TRBJ2-7,TRBD2,TRBV28,CASSFQRGGSEQYF
TRBJ1-3,.,TRBV6-5,CASSYSMAVGNTIYF
TRBJ1-6,.,TRBV20-1,CSADDRPNSPLHF
TRBJ2-7,TRBD1,TRBV5-4,CASSALNRGSYEQYF
TRBJ2-3,.,TRBV7-3,CASSLAFTDTQYF